The next 22 T cell receptor beta chains were all read from a single sample in a study of Tregs in tolerant kidney transplant recipients. Measured with immunoSEQ multiplex PCR; TCRdb has only the in-frame clones, and not every one. This sample has some 70,000 clones, with roughly 92% found just once. The sample consisted of CD8+ T cells from blood, taken before the transplant. These receptors came from a human donor who received a combined kidney and bone marrow transplant.

This clone occurred once. The rearrangement uses TRBV28 and TRBJ1-5, with TRBD1 matching 7 bases. V dropped 3 bases and J dropped 2; count of bases not matched to a gene: 4. The CDR3 has 15 residues. CDR1 is MDHEN, CDR2 SYDVKM, per germline. The CDR3 reads CASSFQGGGNQPQHF. The CDR3 DNA follows: TGTGCCAGCAGTTTCCAGGGGGGAGGCAATCAGCCCCAGCATTTT.

This chain links TRBV13 with TRBJ2-5; 9 bases agree with TRBD2. CDR3 size: 14 residues. With V trimmed by 5 bases and J by 1 base, 2 bases remained unmatched. Germline V gene lookup returns CDR1 PRHDT and CDR2 FYEKMQ (reference sequence). In nucleotides, the CDR3 is TGTGCCAGCAGCCCGCGGGGGGGCCAAGAGACCCAGTACTTC. As protein: CASSPRGGQETQYF.

The chain couples TRBV11-2 to TRBJ2-7, with unresolved D. V dropped 3 bases and J dropped 5 bases, with 11 bases sitting between them. This CDR3 has 13 residues. Germline V CDR1 and CDR2: SGHAT, FQNNGV. The CDR3 nucleotides read TGTGCCAGCAGCTTTGGCCCCCCGCACGAGCAGTACTTC. Its translation: CASSFGPPHEQYF.

The chain recombines TRBV7-8 with TRBJ1-6; D uncertain. V was pared by 5 bases and J by 6 bases, with 20 bases between. The CDR3 length is 17 residues. The germline V gene encodes CDR1 SGHVS and CDR2 FQNEAQ. CDR3 DNA: TGTGCCAGCAGCCTAGGAAGACACGGCTCCCGTAATTCACCCCTCCACTTT. Translation gives CASSLGRHGSRNSPLHF.

The chain is built from TRBV4-3 and TRBJ2-7; D unclear. The V gene lost 1 base and the J gene lost 4 bases, with 8 bases spanning the gap. The CDR3 loop spans 13 amino acids. Per germline, CDR1 LGHNA and CDR2 YSLEER. In DNA form, the CDR3 reads TGCGCCAGCAGCCAAGCAATCGAGTACGAGCAGTACTTC. As protein: CASSQAIEYEQYF.

With regard to this clone: Other DNA sequences within the sample encode an identical CDR3. CDR3 residues: CASSVGLALETQYF. The CDR3 DNA sequence: TGTGCCAGCAGCGTAGGCCTAGCGCTAGAGACCCAGTACTTC. The chain joins TRBV9 to TRBJ2-5, with D possibly being TRBD2 (6 bases). V lost 0 bases, J lost 4 bases, and 10 bases lay in between. Germline V lookup: CDR1 SGDLS, CDR2 YYNGEE. The CDR3 has 14 residues.

This chain's CDR3 is CASSLGQGSNQPQHF. The CDR3 DNA reads as TGTGCCAGCAGCTTAGGCCAGGGGAGCAATCAGCCCCAGCATTTT. The rearrangement uses TRBV7-9 and TRBJ1-5, with D possibly TRBD1 on 6 matching bases. The V and J ends lost 1 base and 1 base respectively, with 8 bases between them. CDR1 SEHNR and CDR2 FQNEAQ come from the germline V gene (reference sequence). The CDR3 loop spans 15 amino acids.

The chain carries TRBV6-4 and TRBJ1-1; a weak D match, TRBD1 (6 bases). Germline CDR1 reads MRHNA; CDR2 reads SNTAGT. The CDR3 contains 14 residues. V was shortened by 4 bases and J by 4 bases, with 13 bases between the two germline ends. CDR3 loop: CASSVTGFSTEAFF. DNA for the CDR3: TGTGCCAGCAGTGTTACAGGGTTTAGCACTGAAGCTTTCTTT.

The chain combines TRBV9 with TRBJ2-5; 10 positions agree with TRBD1. J was trimmed by 4 bases and V by 3 bases; bases with no gene match: 6. The CDR3 contains 15 residues. The germline V gene encodes CDR1 SGDLS and CDR2 YYNGEE. CDR3 coding DNA: TGTGCCAGCAGCGAAACCGGGACAGGGGTAGAGACCCAGTACTTC. It specifies CASSETGTGVETQYF.

The chain combines TRBV27 with TRBJ2-7; no reliable D call. This CDR3 is 14 amino acids long. Deletions cut 8 bases from V and 6 bases from J, with 20 bases between. CDR1 is MNHEY, CDR2 SMNVEV, per germline (reference sequence). The CDR3 DNA sequence: TGTGCCAGCGGATCGCGACACCTTTTCGCCGAGCAGTACTTC. Amino acid sequence: CASGSRHLFAEQYF.

V is TRBV7-6 and J is TRBJ2-1; TRBD1 matches at 9 bases. Trimming took 3 bases from V and 1 from J; bases not matched to a gene: 10. This CDR3 contains 18 residues. CDR1 is SGHVS, CDR2 FNYEAQ, per germline. The CDR3 DNA is TGTGCCAGCAGCTTCGCACTTCGACAGGGGGATTCCTACAATGAGCAGTTCTTC. It specifies CASSFALRQGDSYNEQFF. Looking up the rest from reference TRBV7-6 and TRBJ2-1 gives the full variable domain: GAGVSQSPRYKVTKRGQDVALRCDPISGHVSLYWYRQALGQGPEFLTYFNYEAQQDKSGLPNDRFSAERPEGSISTLTIQRTEQRDSAMYRCASSFALRQGDSYNEQFFGPGTRLTVL.

The gene calls are TRBV25-1 and TRBJ2-3; perhaps TRBD1 as D (6 bases). The CDR3 has 15 residues. Germline CDR1 is MGHDK and CDR2 is SYGVNS. V lost 4 bases and J 0 bases, leaving 11 bases between the germline ends. The CDR3 sequence: CASSGRTASTDTQYF. The CDR3 DNA reads TGTGCCAGCAGTGGCCGGACAGCTAGCACAGATACGCAGTATTTT. The full variable domain, its missing parts supplied by reference TRBV25-1 and TRBJ2-3, is EADIYQTPRYLVIGTGKKITLECSQTMGHDKMYWYQQDPGMELHLIHYSYGVNSTEKGDLSSESTVSRIRTEHFPLTLESARPSHTSQYLCASSGRTASTDTQYFGPGTRLTVL.

The chain uses TRBV28 and TRBJ2-1; tentatively, D is TRBD2 (6 bases). Deletions cut 3 bases from V and 3 bases from J, with 12 bases between. The CDR3 extends over 15 amino acids. The V gene's germline CDR1 is MDHEN and CDR2 SYDVKM. CDR3 in amino acids: CASSFESSDYNEQFF. The DNA for the CDR3 is TGTGCCAGCAGTTTCGAATCTAGCGACTACAATGAGCAGTTCTTC.

The chain links TRBV7-2 to TRBJ2-1; D gene ambiguous. Germline V gene data show CDR1 as SGHTA and CDR2 as FQGNSA. This CDR3 is built from 18 residues. The germline V and J ends were trimmed by 5 bases and 1 base, with 21 bases remaining between them. CDR3 sequence reads: CASSTTLDRTWSYNEQFF. CDR3 sequence (DNA): TGTGCCAGCAGCACCACTCTAGACCGTACCTGGTCCTACAATGAGCAGTTCTTC.

V gene TRBV14 combines with J gene TRBJ1-2; D is undetermined. This CDR3 spans 15 amino acids. The V gene's germline CDR1 is SGHDN and CDR2 FVKESK. The ends were cut back, 1 base at V and 4 bases at J, with 13 bases in the middle. CDR3: CASSQVTRSAYGYTF. The CDR3 coding sequence is TGTGCCAGCAGCCAAGTGACGAGGTCGGCCTATGGCTACACCTTC.

This chain links TRBV11-3 with TRBJ2-6; tentatively, D is TRBD1 (6 bases). CDR3 size: 17 residues. The V gene's germline CDR1 is SGHNT and CDR2 YENEEA. Trimming cost V 4 bases and J 0 bases, with 13 bases left between them. The CDR3 loop is CASSSEGTISGANVLTF. In DNA form, the CDR3 reads TGTGCCAGCAGCTCAGAAGGGACAATCTCTGGGGCCAACGTCCTGACTTTC.

V gene TRBV25-1 combines with J gene TRBJ2-3; a possible D gene is TRBD2 (6 bases). This CDR3 contains 15 residues. Between the trimmed V and J ends, which lost 1 base and 0 bases, there was a span of 8 bases. Germline CDR1 reads MGHDK; CDR2 reads SYGVNS. CDR3 residues: CASSEWGRSTDTQYF. CDR3 nucleotides: TGTGCCAGCAGTGAATGGGGGAGGAGCACAGATACGCAGTATTTT.

This chain joins TRBV7-9 and TRBJ2-1; TRBD2 might be the D (5 bases). CDR1 SEHNR and CDR2 FQNEAQ come from the germline V gene (reference sequence). This CDR3 is built from 13 residues. Deletions cut 5 bases from V and 9 bases from J, with 14 bases between. The CDR3 sequence is CASSEKPAGEQFF. The CDR3 nucleotides are TGTGCCAGCAGCGAGAAACCGGCGGGTGAGCAGTTCTTC.

The rearrangement links TRBV5-1 to TRBJ1-1; D gene unclear. Germline loops: CDR1 SGHRS, CDR2 YFSETQ. The CDR3 covers 15 residues. Trimming removed 0 bases at V and 1 base at J, with 10 bases between. CDR3 protein: CASSLDPGENTEAFF. The DNA for the CDR3 is TGCGCCAGCAGCTTGGATCCCGGAGAGAACACTGAAGCTTTCTTT.

As regards this clone: Other DNA sequences within the sample encode an identical CDR3. The V gene is TRBV30, the J gene TRBJ2-1; TRBD2 might be the D (5 bases). The germline V and J ends were trimmed by 2 bases and 7 bases, with 6 bases remaining between them. Germline CDR1 GTSNPN, CDR2 SVGIG (reference sequence). The CDR3 sequence is 11 residues long. CDR3: CAWSRGNEQFF. The CDR3 DNA reads as TGTGCCTGGAGTCGAGGGAATGAGCAGTTCTTC.

V gene TRBV15 combines with J gene TRBJ2-5; 8 bases are a match to TRBD1. Per germline, CDR1 LNHNV and CDR2 YYDKDF (reference sequence). The V gene end was trimmed by 3 bases and the J gene end by 4 bases; junction bases not matched to a gene: 7. The length of the CDR3 is 15 residues. CDR3 in DNA: TGTGCCACCAGCAGGGACAGGGTGTTCGGAGAGACCCAGTACTTC. Its protein is CATSRDRVFGETQYF.

The V call is TRBV6-5, the J call TRBJ1-1; tentatively, D is TRBD1 (6 bases). V lost 5 bases, J lost 7 bases, and 14 bases lay in between. The CDR3 has 13 amino acids. Germline V gives CDR1 MNHEY, CDR2 SVGAGI. CDR3 residues: CASSPGGLVEAFF. CDR3 sequence (DNA): TGTGCCAGCAGTCCCGGGGGGCTGGTTGAAGCTTTCTTT.